The present T cell receptor beta chain was sequenced within a study of technical replicates of blood from a few donors. TCRdb's copy holds only in-frame clones and misses some; the assay was immunoSEQ multiplex PCR. The profile covers more than 65,000 clones, with approximately 97% appearing a single time and less than 0.2% taken by the ten largest. The sequenced material came from T cells isolated from PBMCs. This clonotype was obtained from a human donor in good health.

CDR3 DNA: TGTGCCAGCAGTGACCTCCCCGGGGACAGGGGCAATGAGCAGTTCTTC. Translated: CASSDLPGDRGNEQFF. The V gene is TRBV6-4, the J gene TRBJ2-1; 10 nucleotides match TRBD1. The CDR3 sequence is 16 residues long. The J segment lost 6 bases and the V segment lost 2 bases, leaving 7 bases of the junction unmatched. Looked up from germline, CDR1 is MRHNA and CDR2 is SNTAGT.